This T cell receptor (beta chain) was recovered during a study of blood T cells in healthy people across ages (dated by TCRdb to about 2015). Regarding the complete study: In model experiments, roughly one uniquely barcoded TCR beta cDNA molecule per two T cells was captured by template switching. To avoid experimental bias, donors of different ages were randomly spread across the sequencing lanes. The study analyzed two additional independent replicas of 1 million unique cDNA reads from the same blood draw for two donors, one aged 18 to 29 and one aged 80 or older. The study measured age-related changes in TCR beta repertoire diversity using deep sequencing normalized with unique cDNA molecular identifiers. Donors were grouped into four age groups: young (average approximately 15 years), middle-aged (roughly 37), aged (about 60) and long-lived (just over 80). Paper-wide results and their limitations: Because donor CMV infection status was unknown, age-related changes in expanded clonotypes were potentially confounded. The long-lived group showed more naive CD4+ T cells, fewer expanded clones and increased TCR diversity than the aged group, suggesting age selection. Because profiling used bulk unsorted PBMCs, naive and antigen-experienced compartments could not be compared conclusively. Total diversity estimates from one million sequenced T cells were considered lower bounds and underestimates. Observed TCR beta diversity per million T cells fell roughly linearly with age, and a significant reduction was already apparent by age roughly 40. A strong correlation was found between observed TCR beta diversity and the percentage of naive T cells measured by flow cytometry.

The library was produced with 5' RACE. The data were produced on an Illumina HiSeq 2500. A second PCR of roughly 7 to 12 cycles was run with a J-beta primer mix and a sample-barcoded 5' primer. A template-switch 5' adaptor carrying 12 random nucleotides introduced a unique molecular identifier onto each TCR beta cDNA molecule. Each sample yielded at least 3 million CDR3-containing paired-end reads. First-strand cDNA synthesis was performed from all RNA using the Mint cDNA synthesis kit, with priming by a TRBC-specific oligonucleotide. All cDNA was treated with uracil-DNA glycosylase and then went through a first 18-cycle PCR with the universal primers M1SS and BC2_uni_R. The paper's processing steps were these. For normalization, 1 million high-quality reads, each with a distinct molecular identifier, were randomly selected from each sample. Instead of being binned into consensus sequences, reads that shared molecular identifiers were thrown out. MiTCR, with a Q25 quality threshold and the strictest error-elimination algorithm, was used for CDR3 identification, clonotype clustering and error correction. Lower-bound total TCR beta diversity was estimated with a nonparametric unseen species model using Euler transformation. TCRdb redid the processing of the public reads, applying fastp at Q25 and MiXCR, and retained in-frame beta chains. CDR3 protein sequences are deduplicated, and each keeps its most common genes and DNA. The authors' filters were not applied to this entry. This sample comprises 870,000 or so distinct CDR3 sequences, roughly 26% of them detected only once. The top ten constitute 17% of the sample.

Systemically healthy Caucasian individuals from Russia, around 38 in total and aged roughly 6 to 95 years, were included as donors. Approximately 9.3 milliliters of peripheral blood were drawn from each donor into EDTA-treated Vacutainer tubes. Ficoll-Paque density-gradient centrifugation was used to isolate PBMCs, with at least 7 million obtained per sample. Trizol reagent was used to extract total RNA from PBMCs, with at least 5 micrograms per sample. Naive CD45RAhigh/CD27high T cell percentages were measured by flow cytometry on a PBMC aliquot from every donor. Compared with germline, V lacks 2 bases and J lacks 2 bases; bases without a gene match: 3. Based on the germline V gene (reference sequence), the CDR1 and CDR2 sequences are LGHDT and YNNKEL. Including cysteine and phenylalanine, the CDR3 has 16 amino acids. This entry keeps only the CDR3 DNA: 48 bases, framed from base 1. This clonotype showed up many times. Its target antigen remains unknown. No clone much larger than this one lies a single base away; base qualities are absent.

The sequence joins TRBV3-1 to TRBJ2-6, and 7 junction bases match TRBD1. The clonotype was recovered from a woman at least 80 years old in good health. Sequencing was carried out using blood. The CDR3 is CASSQNQGAGANVLTF. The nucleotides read TGTGCCAGCAGCCAAAACCAGGGGGCTGGGGCCAACGTCCTGACTTTC.